Detailed here is one TCR beta chain. Trimming stripped 3 bases from V and 2 bases from J, with 11 bases between. CDR1 SNHLY and CDR2 FYNNEI come from the germline V gene. The CDR3 has 14 residues. This specimen comes from a study of cytomegalovirus exposure and HLA in healthy donors. PCR amplification relied on 60 Vbeta primers (plus 13 Jbeta primers). This table comes from immunoSEQ multiplex PCR, and its TCRdb copy is limited to in-frame clones, with some not included. The sample includes some 29,000 clones, 35% to 50% of them seen just once. The J gene is TRBJ2-7, the V gene TRBV2, with unresolved D. Sample: PBMCs. This receptor was taken from a woman aged 45-65 years in good health and CMV-seronegative. The CDR3, as DNA: TGTGCCAGCAGTGAGGAGAGTACGGCCTACGAGCAGTACTTC. Translation gives CASSEESTAYEQYF. Drawing the rest from reference TRBV2 and TRBJ2-7, the complete variable domain is EPEVTQTPSHQVTQMGQEVILRCVPISNHLYFYWYRQILGQKVEFLVSFYNNEISEKSEIFDDQFSVERPDGSNFTLKIRSTKLEDSAMYFCASSEESTAYEQYFGPGTRLTVT.